This T cell receptor beta chain comes out of a study of OX40 agonist ivuxolimab in advanced cancers. Study at large: Males comprised 70% to 90% of the group, whose mean age was approximately 60 years (range roughly 20 to 90).

Study-level results: In general, CD8+ T cells held more expanded clones than CD4+ did, on average.

Profiling relied on immunoSEQ multiplex PCR, and the TCRdb table lists in-frame clones only, not all of them. The sample yields tens of thousands of clones, approximately 79% seen once. Germline V gene sequence: CDR1 SGDLS, CDR2 YYNGEE. The CDR3 is 15 residues long. The germline V and J ends were trimmed by 0 bases and 2 bases, with 12 bases remaining between them. In its sample, this clone was seen once. Its matching antigen is unknown. The chain joins TRBV9 to TRBJ2-7; D might be TRBD2 (5 bases). The sample consisted of CD4+ or CD8+ T cells sorted from blood, taken in a trial of the OX40 agonist ivuxolimab. The TCR originated in an adult with an advanced solid tumor such as melanoma, head and neck, liver or kidney cancer. The CDR3 loop is CASSVGGATTYEQYF. In DNA form, the CDR3 reads TGTGCCAGCAGCGTAGGGGGAGCGACCACCTACGAGCAGTACTTC. The whole variable domain, remainder taken from reference TRBV9 and TRBJ2-7, is DSGVTQTPKHLITATGQRVTLRCSPRSGDLSVYWYQQSLDQGLQFLIQYYNGEERAKGNILERFSAQQFPDLHSELNLSSLELGDSALYFCASSVGGATTYEQYFGPGTRLTVT.